Following are 26 T cell receptor beta chains from one sample sequenced in a study of T cell changes during pregnancy in multiple sclerosis. Using immunoSEQ multiplex PCR, the repertoire was profiled, and TCRdb retains in-frame clones only, with some absent. The repertoire holds 60,000 or so clones, with just under 90% as singletons. The sample in question was peripheral blood, obtained in the first trimester of pregnancy. The receptors come from a female donor in good health, enrolled as a control in a pregnancy study.

The chain carries TRBV5-1 and TRBJ2-7, with D tentatively TRBD1 (6 bases). The V gene's germline CDR1 is SGHRS and CDR2 YFSETQ. V was shortened by 7 bases and J by 0 bases, with 17 bases between the two germline ends. The CDR3 totals 15 residues. Here the CDR3 DNA reads TGCGCCAGCTCCCCGCGACAGGACCCCTCCTACGAGCAGTACTTC. Protein product: CASSPRQDPSYEQYF.

This clone was recorded a few times. The J gene is TRBJ1-1, the V gene TRBV11-3, with D maybe TRBD1 (6 bases). V gave up 2 bases and J gave up 4 bases, with 11 bases separating them. Germline V CDR1 and CDR2: SGHNT, YENEEA. This CDR3 comprises 14 residues. The CDR3 bases are TGTGCCAGCAGCTTAAGACAGGAAGGCACTGAAGCTTTCTTT. It translates to CASSLRQEGTEAFF.

This clone came up once. This sequence joins TRBV21-1 and TRBJ1-5. TRBV21-1 is assigned pseudogene status. This CDR3 spans 17 amino acids. The CDR3 spells CASSKVPRSCRNQPQHF. CDR3 bases: TGTGCCAGCAGCAAAGTTCCTCGGTCTTGCCGCAATCAGCCCCAGCATTTT.

This clone was counted only a few times. This rearrangement joins TRBV2 to TRBJ1-1; tentative D call: TRBD1 (5 bases). Trimming took 9 bases from V and 6 from J, leaving 8 bases between them. The length of the CDR3 is 10 residues. CDR1 and CDR2 from the germline V gene are SNHLY and FYNNEI. The CDR3 loop is CASGGAEAFF. CDR3 in DNA: TGTGCCAGTGGGGGGGCTGAAGCTTTCTTT.

The chain uses TRBV5-4 and TRBJ1-3; TRBD1 matches at 8 bases. The germline CDR1 and CDR2 sequences are SGHNT and YYREEE (reference sequence). This CDR3 contains 17 residues. V trimming: 4 bases; J trimming: 0 bases; junction bases outside the gene matches: 9. The CDR3 reads CASSRGTGRTSGNTIYF. CDR3 nucleotides: TGTGCCAGCAGCCGAGGGACAGGTAGAACCTCTGGAAACACCATATATTTT.

As to this clone: The same CDR3 is also encoded by other DNA sequences in this sample. The chain combines TRBV5-6 with TRBJ2-7, with 7 bases matching TRBD1. This CDR3 is built from 14 residues. Looked up from germline, CDR1 is SGHDT and CDR2 is YYEEEE. Trimming removed 0 bases from V and 2 bases from J; junction bases left unmatched: 2. The CDR3 sequence is CASSLGQGAYEQYF. The CDR3 bases are TGTGCCAGCAGCTTGGGGCAGGGGGCCTACGAGCAGTACTTC. Supplemented by reference TRBV5-6 and TRBJ2-7, the full variable domain reads DAGVTQSPTHLIKTRGQQVTLRCSPKSGHDTVSWYQQALGQGPQFIFQYYEEEERQRGNFPDRFSGHQFPNYSSELNVNALLLGDSALYLCASSLGQGAYEQYFGPGTRLTVT.

The chain recombines TRBV5-1 with TRBJ2-3; 8 nucleotides align to TRBD2. The CDR3 sequence is 17 residues long. The V segment lost 0 bases and the J segment 3 bases; nucleotides outside the gene matches: 9. Germline-derived CDR1 and CDR2 are SGHRS and YFSETQ. Here the CDR3 DNA reads TGCGCCAGCAGCTTGGTCGGGGGGGATAGGAAAACAGATACGCAGTATTTT. Encoded protein: CASSLVGGDRKTDTQYF. The full variable domain, its missing parts supplied by reference TRBV5-1 and TRBJ2-3, is KAGVTQTPRYLIKTRGQQVTLSCSPISGHRSVSWYQQTPGQGLQFLFEYFSETQRNKGNFPGRFSGRQFSNSRSEMNVSTLELGDSALYLCASSLVGGDRKTDTQYFGPGTRLTVL.

J is TRBJ1-6 and V is TRBV5-1; TRBD1 matches 8 bases. The length of the CDR3 is 15 residues. Unmatched junction bases numbered 7, after V lost 0 bases and J lost 11 bases. Germline CDR1 SGHRS, CDR2 YFSETQ. The DNA for the CDR3 is TGCGCCAGCAGCTTGGGATTGCAGGGGGCAGCACCCCTCCACTTT. It translates to CASSLGLQGAAPLHF.

V gene TRBV9 combines with J gene TRBJ2-2; unclear D gene. Trimming took off 0 bases at V and 5 bases at J, with 2 bases between the two ends. The CDR3 is 12 residues long. CDR1 and CDR2 (germline): SGDLS, YYNGEE. The CDR3, as DNA: TGTGCCAGCAGCGTAGCTACCGGGGAGCTGTTTTTT. Translation gives CASSVATGELFF.

The rearrangement links TRBV7-2 to TRBJ2-7; 9 bases align to TRBD1. The CDR3 spans 14 residues. With 5 bases clipped from V and 4 bases from J, the junction kept 6 bases outside the gene matches. Germline V gene data show CDR1 as SGHTA and CDR2 as FQGNSA. The CDR3 DNA follows: TGTGCCAGCAGCATCGGAGGACAGGGGTACGAGCAGTACTTC. This translates into CASSIGGQGYEQYF.

The rearrangement uses TRBV4-1 and TRBJ1-2, with D unresolved. The CDR3 runs to 18 residues. Germline V lookup: CDR1 MGHRA, CDR2 YSYEKL. V lost 2 bases and J lost 0, with 19 bases in between. CDR3 in DNA: TGCGCCAGCAGCCAAAATAGTAGAGGGTATTCCTCTAACTATGGCTACACCTTC. Amino acids: CASSQNSRGYSSNYGYTF.

The rearrangement links TRBV11-2 to TRBJ1-2; TRBD1 agrees at 10 bases. V was clipped by 1 base and J by 8 bases; unmatched bases: 7. The CDR3 extends over 15 amino acids. Germline V gene sequence: CDR1 SGHAT, CDR2 FQNNGV. The CDR3 sequence is CASSLAPGQGYGYTF. The CDR3 nucleotides read TGTGCCAGCAGCTTAGCCCCGGGACAGGGGTACGGCTACACCTTC. Full variable domain (missing parts from reference TRBV11-2 and TRBJ1-2): EAGVAQSPRYKIIEKRQSVAFWCNPISGHATLYWYQQILGQGPKLLIQFQNNGVVDDSQLPKDRFSAERLKGVDSTLKIQPAKLEDSAVYLCASSLAPGQGYGYTFGSGTRLTVV.

V and J are TRBV7-2 and TRBJ2-7, with 8 bases fitting TRBD1. Looked up from germline, CDR1 is SGHTA and CDR2 is FQGNSA. V lost 6 bases to trimming and J lost 1 base; unmatched junction nucleotides: 8. The CDR3 covers 15 residues. CDR3: CASREAQGASYEQYF. The CDR3 bases are TGTGCCAGCAGGGAAGCGCAGGGGGCTTCCTACGAGCAGTACTTC.

This rearrangement joins TRBV2 to TRBJ2-5; 8 bases match TRBD1. The V segment lost 5 bases and the J segment 5 bases; nucleotides outside the gene matches: 7. From germline, CDR1 is SNHLY and CDR2 FYNNEI. This CDR3 is built from 14 residues. In DNA, the CDR3 is TGTGCCAGCAGTCCAGACAGGGGACTGGAGACCCAGTACTTC. Residues: CASSPDRGLETQYF.

The chain uses TRBV5-6 and TRBJ1-1; D unresolved. Germline values: CDR1 SGHDT, CDR2 YYEEEE. Trimming removed 4 bases from V and 10 bases from J, with 14 bases in between. The CDR3 length is 12 residues. For the CDR3, the DNA is TGTGCCAGCAGCCCCGACGCCGGGATAGCTTTCTTT. Amino acids: CASSPDAGIAFF.

The rearrangement uses TRBV4-1 and TRBJ1-2; a weak D match, TRBD1 (5 bases). Per the germline V gene, CDR1 is MGHRA and CDR2 is YSYEKL. Trimming removed 4 bases at V and 4 bases at J, with 22 bases between. The CDR3 length is 17 residues. In DNA, the CDR3 is TGCGCCAGCAGCCCCCGGCACTGGGAGGGGAAGGTCTATGGCTACACCTTC. Translation: CASSPRHWEGKVYGYTF.

The CDR3, as DNA: TGTGCCAGTCATTTGGACAGGGGGCTGTATGGCTACACCTTC. Protein sequence: CASHLDRGLYGYTF. The chain is built from TRBV19 and TRBJ1-2, with 11 bases lining up with TRBD1. Per the germline V gene, CDR1 is LNHDA and CDR2 is SQIVND (reference sequence). Trimming at V came to 8 bases and at J to 5 bases, leaving 7 bases not matched to a gene. The CDR3 is 14 residues long. Complete variable domain (other parts from reference TRBV19 and TRBJ1-2): DGGITQSPKYLFRKEGQNVTLSCEQNLNHDAMYWYRQDPGQGLRLIYYSQIVNDFQKGDIAEGYSVSREKKESFPLTVTSAQKNPTAFYLCASHLDRGLYGYTFGSGTRLTVV.

The gene calls are TRBV7-3 and TRBJ2-5; TRBD2 agrees at 16 bases. CDR1 and CDR2 (germline): SGHTA, FQGTGA. The CDR3 has 18 amino acids. Trimming cost V 1 base and J 4 bases; bases outside gene matches: 6. CDR3 DNA sequence: TGTGCCAGCAGCTTAAATCCGGGACTAGCGGGGGGGCGAGAGACCCAGTACTTC. This translates into CASSLNPGLAGGRETQYF.

The chain recombines TRBV7-9 with TRBJ2-5; TRBD2 might be the D (5 bases). The CDR3 loop spans 17 amino acids. Between the trimmed V and J ends, which lost 3 bases and 4 bases, there was a span of 21 bases. Looked up from germline, CDR1 is SEHNR and CDR2 is FQNEAQ (reference sequence). CDR3 loop: CASSFRGPQTAGETQYF. DNA of the CDR3: TGTGCCAGCAGCTTCAGAGGCCCGCAGACGGCGGGAGAGACCCAGTACTTC.

The genes are TRBV5-1 and TRBJ2-3; 10 bases fit TRBD2. CDR1 and CDR2 (germline): SGHRS, YFSETQ. The V segment lost 4 bases and the J segment 4 bases; nucleotides outside the gene matches: 3. The CDR3 covers 14 residues. The CDR3 protein is CASSPGTSADTQYF. CDR3 sequence (DNA): TGCGCCAGCAGCCCAGGGACTAGCGCAGATACGCAGTATTTT.

The chain joins TRBV6-6 to TRBJ1-4; TRBD1 might be the D (5 bases). Looked up from germline, CDR1 is MNHNY and CDR2 is SVGAGI (reference sequence). The germline V and J ends were trimmed by 6 bases and 8 bases, with 16 bases remaining between them. The CDR3 extends over 14 amino acids. In DNA, the CDR3 is TGTGCCAGCAGGAAAGCGGGGGGAGGGGAAAAACTGTTTTTT. This sequence encodes CASRKAGGGEKLFF.

The chain carries TRBV11-3 and TRBJ2-5; tentative D call: TRBD1 (7 bases). From germline, CDR1 is SGHNT and CDR2 YENEEA. There are 14 residues in the CDR3. Trimming removed 4 bases at V and 7 bases at J, with 16 bases between. The CDR3 bases are TGTGCCAGCAGCTCGCAGTACAGGGGAGGGACCCAGTACTTC. Translation: CASSSQYRGGTQYF.

CDR3 coding DNA: TGTGCCAGTAGTCTGGACAGGCGCCCGGCCAAAAACATTCAGTACTTC. Translated: CASSLDRRPAKNIQYF. The V call is TRBV19, the J call TRBJ2-4; 7 bases are shared with TRBD1. Germline V gives CDR1 LNHDA, CDR2 SQIVND (reference sequence). CDR3 length equals 16 residues. The junction had 8 bases not matched to a gene; V was cut back by 5 bases and J by 1 base.

The V gene is TRBV30, the J gene TRBJ1-1; D is uncertain. Between the trimmed V and J ends, which lost 2 bases and 0 bases, there was a span of 10 bases. The CDR3 runs to 14 residues. Germline values: CDR1 GTSNPN, CDR2 SVGIG (reference sequence). The CDR3 loop is CAWSYSGLNTEAFF. In nucleotides, the CDR3 is TGTGCCTGGAGTTACTCGGGGTTGAACACTGAAGCTTTCTTT.

The chain combines TRBV7-9 with TRBJ1-3; D perhaps matches TRBD1 (6 bases). V was shortened by 8 bases and J by 0 bases, with 11 bases between the two germline ends. The CDR3 covers 14 residues. Germline assignment: CDR1 SEHNR and CDR2 FQNEAQ (reference sequence). The CDR3 DNA reads TGTGCCAGCGGTTTACAGGGCTCTGGAAACACCATATATTTT. Its translation is CASGLQGSGNTIYF. The full variable domain, in which reference TRBV7-9 and TRBJ1-3 provide the parts outside the CDR3, is DTGVSQNPRHKITKRGQNVTFRCDPISEHNRLYWYRQTLGQGPEFLTYFQNEAQLEKSRLLSDRFSAERPKGSFSTLEIQRTEQGDSAMYLCASGLQGSGNTIYFGEGSWLTVV.

The rearrangement joins TRBV7-8 to TRBJ2-7, with 7 positions matching TRBD1. With 5 bases clipped from V and 3 bases from J, the junction kept 10 bases outside the gene matches. Germline CDR1 is SGHVS and CDR2 is FQNEAQ. This CDR3 is 15 amino acids long. The CDR3 nucleotides read TGTGCCAGCAGCCTAGAGACAGGGTATGGCTACGAGCAGTACTTC. This gives the protein CASSLETGYGYEQYF.